Only one count was recorded for the clone carrying this TCR beta chain. Its antigen is currently unknown. The data originate from a study of STAT5B mutations in CD4+ large granular lymphocyte leukemia. Study-wide points: Compared with healthy controls (2/35), patient top clones favored TRBV06 (8/27).

Using immunoSEQ multiplex PCR, the repertoire was profiled, and TCRdb retains in-frame clones only, with some absent. Among under 40,000 clones, around 84% were seen once, and the ten largest hold approximately 2.5%. The CDR3 spans 14 residues. Between the trimmed V and J ends, which lost 0 bases and 6 bases, there was a span of 11 bases. Germline loops: CDR1 SGHVS, CDR2 FQNEAQ. The genes are TRBV7-8 and TRBJ1-1, with D possibly TRBD1 on 6 matching bases. The origin of this receptor is a human donor in good health. What was sequenced was CD4+ T cells from blood buffy coats. This CDR3 reads CASSLAGGAAEAFF. CDR3 bases: TGTGCCAGCAGCTTAGCTGGGGGGGCGGCTGAAGCTTTCTTT. The full variable domain, in which reference TRBV7-8 and TRBJ1-1 provide the parts outside the CDR3, is GAGVSQSPRYKVAKRGQDVALRCDPISGHVSLFWYQQALGQGPEFLTYFQNEAQLDKSGLPSDRFFAERPEGSVSTLKIQRTQQEDSAVYLCASSLAGGAAEAFFGQGTRLTVV.